This T cell receptor beta chain was recovered during a study of T cells in Graves' hyperthyroidism and ophthalmopathy. Germline CDR1 and CDR2: LGHNA and YNFKEQ. There are 15 residues in the CDR3. Trimming took off 1 base at V and 0 bases at J, with 9 bases between the two ends. General study findings and limits: Prediction of ophthalmopathy progression came a median around 6 months pre-onset. Ophthalmopathy was distinguished from stable hyperthyroidism by 13 V-J signatures.

Patients aged 18 to 65 had newly diagnosed hyperthyroidism of under 2 months' duration. Thyroid ultrasound and orbital computed tomography, with clinical symptoms and serum thyroxine and TRAb, informed diagnoses. This clonotype was found a few times. Its antigen is not known. What was amplified from RNA transcripts were TCR beta CDR3 regions. During a first-round RT-PCR of the TCR CDR3, the HTBI primer set was used. One entry per CDR3 protein, called by TCRdb with MiXCR from the multiplex PCR reads. Here the sample spans about 840,000 distinct CDR3 sequences, 38% being singletons. Sequencing was performed on blood. This receptor was obtained from a man aged 18 to 30 with Graves' hyperthyroidism. V is TRBV4-2 and J is TRBJ1-1; D is undetermined. The CDR3 region is CASSQAAVMNTEAFF. CDR3 nucleotides: TGTGCCAGCAGCCAAGCAGCAGTCATGAACACTGAAGCTTTCTTT.